This TCR beta chain was profiled in a study of type 1 regulatory T cells. Study overall: T-allo10 is an in vitro-generated, Tr1-enriched CD4 T cell product specific for alloantigen.

This CDR3 is built from 15 residues. Between the trimmed V and J ends, which lost 3 bases and 6 bases, there was a span of 15 bases. Germline V gene lookup returns CDR1 LGHNA and CDR2 YNFKEQ. To note about this clonotype: Its antigen is as yet unknown.

In TCRdb, the reads were re-called with MiXCR into one record per CDR3 protein. The table records about 42,000 distinct CDR3 sequences, more than 9% of them present only once. Study findings and constraints: Type 1 regulatory T cells had a more restricted TCR repertoire than non-type 1 regulatory T cells.

This sequence originates from a human donor in good health. The chain combines TRBV4-2 with TRBJ2-1; D might be TRBD1 (6 bases). The sample taken for sequencing was cultured non-Tr1 T cells, either the whole culture or a sorted T cell fraction (not recorded which). CDR3: CASSHLGGVVNEQFF. The CDR3, as DNA: TGTGCCAGCAGCCATTTAGGGGGAGTGGTCAATGAGCAGTTCTTC.